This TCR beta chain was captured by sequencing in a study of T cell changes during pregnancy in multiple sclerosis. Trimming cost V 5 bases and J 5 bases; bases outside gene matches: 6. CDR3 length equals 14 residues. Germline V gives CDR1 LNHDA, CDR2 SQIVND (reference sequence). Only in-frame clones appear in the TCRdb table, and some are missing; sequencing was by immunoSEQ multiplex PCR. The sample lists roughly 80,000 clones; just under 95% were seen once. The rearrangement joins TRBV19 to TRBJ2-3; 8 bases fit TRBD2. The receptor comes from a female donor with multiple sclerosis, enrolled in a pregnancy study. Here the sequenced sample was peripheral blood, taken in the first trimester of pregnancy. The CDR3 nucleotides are TGTGCCAGTAGTGGTAGCGGGATAGGAGATACGCAGTATTTT. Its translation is CASSGSGIGDTQYF.